The sequence of this T cell receptor beta chain was determined in a study of blood T cell repertoires in COVID-19. Under the authors' procedure: Amplification from reference gene primers served as the basis for estimated nucleated cell counts. Produced via immunoSEQ multiplex PCR; TCRdb's table is partial and in-frame only. The DNA gave D and trimming, while V, J and clone size come from that table. The table has some 390,000 clones, approximately 89% seen once; the top ten hold under 3%. The CDR3 runs to 16 residues. The germline gives CDR1 SGDLS, CDR2 YYNGEE. V lost 0 bases to trimming and J lost 0 bases; unmatched junction nucleotides: 1.

The genes are TRBV9 and TRBJ2-1, with 9 bases matching TRBD2. Source material: peripheral blood. The clonotype originates from a woman aged 60-75 years with COVID-19, enrolled during active disease. CDR3 in DNA: TGTGCCAGCAGCGTAGGGCGGGGGGGCTCCTACAATGAGCAGTTCTTC. It specifies CASSVGRGGSYNEQFF.